The 18 T cell receptor beta chains in this list originate from one sample, sequenced in a study of blood T cell repertoires in COVID-19. Assay: immunoSEQ multiplex PCR; the TCRdb copy retains only in-frame clones and omits some. Found here are some 320,000 clones, 87% of them singletons; the top ten hold approximately 5.3%. Sequenced material: PBMCs or T cells enriched from blood (not recorded which). These receptors were obtained from a woman aged 25-40 years who had recovered from COVID-19.

This chain joins TRBV19 and TRBJ1-3; TRBD1 aligns across 7 bases. The CDR3 runs 14 residues. Germline values: CDR1 LNHDA, CDR2 SQIVND (reference sequence). Trimming cost V 3 bases and J 2 bases; bases outside gene matches: 1. CDR3 in DNA: TGTGCCAGTAGTATGACAGGGACTGGAAACACCATATATTTT. Protein: CASSMTGTGNTIYF. Combining the CDR3 with reference TRBV19 and TRBJ1-3 gives the whole variable domain DGGITQSPKYLFRKEGQNVTLSCEQNLNHDAMYWYRQDPGQGLRLIYYSQIVNDFQKGDIAEGYSVSREKKESFPLTVTSAQKNPTAFYLCASSMTGTGNTIYFGEGSWLTVV.

On this clone itself: One end of the junction varies from germline; a read error may be responsible. Distinct nucleotide sequences in the sample also encode this CDR3. The chain carries TRBV18 and TRBJ2-1; 7 bases match TRBD1. The CDR3 runs 15 residues. Germline CDR1 and CDR2: KGHSH and LQKENI. CDR3 protein: CASSQGDRQYNEQFF. As DNA, the CDR3 is TGTGCCAGCTCACAGGGGGACAGACAATACAATGAGCAATTCTTC. The entire variable domain, with the rest obtained from reference TRBV18 and TRBJ2-1, is as follows: NAGVMQNPRHLVRRRGQEARLRCSPMKGHSHVYWYRQLPEEGLKFMVYLQKENIIDESGMPKERFSAEFPKEGPSILRIQQVVRGDSAAYFCASSQGDRQYNEQFFGPGTRLTVL.

The chain carries TRBV10-3 and TRBJ2-3; the match to TRBD1 covers 9 bases. The V gene end was trimmed by 6 bases and the J gene end by 4 bases; junction bases not matched to a gene: 17. The CDR3 loop spans 18 amino acids. Germline values: CDR1 ENHRY, CDR2 SYGVKD. This CDR3 is CAIRPGTGTRTRPDTQYF. The CDR3 coding sequence is TGTGCCATCAGACCCGGGACAGGGACTCGGACACGTCCAGATACGCAGTATTTT.

This chain joins TRBV30 and TRBJ2-5, with 12 bases that match TRBD2. Germline V gene data show CDR1 as GTSNPN and CDR2 as SVGIG (reference sequence). Losses at the gene ends were 5 bases for V and 1 base for J; bases not matched to a gene: 2. This CDR3 is 14 amino acids long. CDR3 protein: CAWGTSGPQETQYF. The CDR3 DNA reads as TGTGCCTGGGGGACTAGCGGGCCCCAAGAGACCCAGTACTTC.

V is TRBV7-9 and J is TRBJ1-1; 7 bases map to TRBD1. J was trimmed by 4 bases and V by 2 bases; bases with no gene match: 7. Germline CDR1 SEHNR, CDR2 FQNEAQ (reference sequence). The CDR3 consists of 15 residues. The CDR3: CASSLLGQRGTEAFF. In DNA, the CDR3 is TGTGCCAGCAGCTTATTGGGACAGAGGGGCACTGAAGCTTTCTTT.

The gene calls are TRBV27 and TRBJ2-5; TRBD2 matches 8 bases. Germline CDR1 reads MNHEY; CDR2 reads SMNVEV (reference sequence). This CDR3 has 14 amino acids. The ends lost 6 bases at V and 1 base at J; junction bases unmatched: 4. In DNA form, the CDR3 reads TGTGCCAGCAGACCGGGACTAGTCCAAGAGACCCAGTACTTC. Amino acid sequence: CASRPGLVQETQYF.

The chain carries TRBV24-1 and TRBJ1-2; 7 nucleotides align to TRBD1. The CDR3 is 15 residues long. In germline, CDR1 is KGHDR, CDR2 SFDVKD. The V gene end was trimmed by 4 bases and the J gene end by 6 bases; junction bases not matched to a gene: 10. The CDR3 DNA sequence: TGTGCCACCAGTGACCTTCTTCGACAGGGAGATGGCTACACCTTC. Translation: CATSDLLRQGDGYTF.

This sequence joins TRBV6-1 and TRBJ2-7, with 9 bases fitting TRBD1. Germline trimming cut 2 bases from V and 3 bases from J; bases unmatched to any gene: 8. The CDR3 consists of 16 residues. CDR1 and CDR2 from the germline V gene are MNHNS and SASEGT. CDR3: CASSELRTGAGYEQYF. Here the CDR3 DNA reads TGTGCCAGCAGTGAACTAAGGACAGGGGCCGGCTACGAGCAGTACTTC.

The chain carries TRBV5-5 and TRBJ2-4; TRBD1 aligns across 7 bases. Germline V gene lookup returns CDR1 SGHKS and CDR2 YYEKEE (reference sequence). The length of the CDR3 is 17 residues. The junction had 10 bases not matched to a gene; V was cut back by 4 bases and J by 0 bases. The CDR3 sequence: CASSELPTGSAKNIQYF. CDR3 DNA: TGTGCCAGCAGCGAGCTACCGACAGGGTCAGCCAAAAACATTCAGTACTTC.

This chain uses TRBV3-1 (or the pseudogene TRBV3-2) with TRBJ2-1; the D is unclear. CDR3 length equals 14 residues. Trimming pared 4 bases from V and 5 bases from J, leaving 12 bases between. Germline values: CDR1 LGHDT, CDR2 YNNKEL (reference sequence). CDR3 nucleotides: TGTGCCAGCAGCCTAAGACATAACGACAATGAGCAGTTCTTC. Protein product: CASSLRHNDNEQFF.

The J gene is TRBJ1-4, the V gene TRBV2; D might be TRBD1 (5 bases). The germline V and J ends were trimmed by 8 bases and 8 bases, with 15 bases remaining between them. The CDR3 extends over 13 amino acids. Germline CDR1 is SNHLY and CDR2 is FYNNEI. CDR3 DNA sequence: TGTGCCAGCTGGACACGAATTGAGGAAAAACTGTTTTTT. Translating it yields CASWTRIEEKLFF.

As DNA, the CDR3 is TGCGCCAGTCTAGCGCCTTACACAGATACGCAGTATTTT. Its translation is CASLAPYTDTQYF. J is TRBJ2-3 and V is TRBV4-1, with D possibly TRBD2 on 6 matching bases. V was pared by 9 bases and J by 2 bases, with 12 bases between. Germline CDR1 is MGHRA and CDR2 is YSYEKL. This CDR3 region has 13 residues.

The rearrangement uses TRBV5-8 and TRBJ2-2, with 8 bases matching TRBD1. Per germline, CDR1 SGHTS and CDR2 YDEGEE. V trimming: 4 bases; J trimming: 2 bases; junction bases outside the gene matches: 7. The CDR3 totals 16 residues. The CDR3 protein is CASSHYRGVNTGELFF. CDR3 in DNA: TGTGCCAGCAGCCATTACAGGGGGGTCAACACCGGGGAGCTGTTTTTT.

The chain recombines TRBV5-1 with TRBJ1-2; D ambiguous. CDR1 SGHRS and CDR2 YFSETQ come from the germline V gene. The CDR3 consists of 14 residues. Trimming cost V 0 bases and J 4 bases, with 10 bases left between them. CDR3 in amino acids: CASSLVAGLYGYTF. DNA for the CDR3: TGCGCCAGCAGCTTGGTGGCAGGCCTCTATGGCTACACCTTC.

This clone was found once. V is TRBV11-2 and J is TRBJ1-1, with 8 bases lining up with TRBD1. There are 14 residues in the CDR3. Unmatched junction bases numbered 2, after V lost 5 bases and J lost 0 bases. Germline V gives CDR1 SGHAT, CDR2 FQNNGV. CDR3 in amino acids: CASSQDRVNTEAFF. In nucleotides, the CDR3 is TGTGCCAGCAGCCAGGACAGGGTGAACACTGAAGCTTTCTTT.

This sequence joins TRBV7-2 and TRBJ2-3, with 10 bases matching TRBD2. The CDR3 contains 16 residues. The J segment lost 9 bases and the V segment lost 5 bases, leaving 14 bases of the junction unmatched. Germline lookup yields CDR1 SGHTA and CDR2 FQGNSA. The CDR3 region has the DNA TGTGCCAGCAGCCCCCAGGGGGGTAGCGGGGGGCCGACGCAGTATTTT. Translating gives CASSPQGGSGGPTQYF.

The chain combines TRBV18 with TRBJ1-2, with a tentative D call TRBD1 (5 bases). Germline V gives CDR1 KGHSH, CDR2 LQKENI. This CDR3 has 15 residues. V lost 3 bases, J lost 4 bases, and 15 bases lay in between. Here the CDR3 reads CASSPGGGVGYGYTF. CDR3 DNA sequence: TGTGCCAGCTCACCCGGCGGAGGGGTTGGCTATGGCTACACCTTC.

The chain carries TRBV5-4 and TRBJ2-3; the D gene is possibly TRBD1 (6 bases). V was clipped by 4 bases and J by 3 bases, with 15 bases between them. The CDR3 runs 15 residues. Germline CDR1 reads SGHNT; CDR2 reads YYREEE (reference sequence). The CDR3 DNA reads TGTGCCAGCAGCCTACCTGGTCAGGGGACAGATACGCAGTATTTT. Its protein is CASSLPGQGTDTQYF.